This T cell receptor (beta chain) derives from a study of radiation and T cells in renal cell carcinoma. Measured with immunoSEQ multiplex PCR; TCRdb has only the in-frame clones, and not every one. The top ten clones hold approximately 30% of a sample with approximately 31,000 clones, over 75% of them seen once. Specified time point: blood 4 weeks post-SBRT, at nephrectomy. Treatment indicated: 15 Gy SBRT to primary tumor, nephrectomy 4 weeks later. The clonotype comes from a man aged 55 to 70 with renal cell carcinoma. Sequencing used blood, obtained from a patient whose treatment included radiotherapy and nephrectomy.

The CDR3 nucleotides read TGCGCCAGCACCCTCGGGCTAGCGGAATACAATGAGCAGTTCTTC. Protein product: CASTLGLAEYNEQFF. The genes are TRBV10-2 and TRBJ2-1; TRBD2 matches at 7 bases. V was clipped by 7 bases and J by 4 bases; unmatched bases: 10. The germline V gene encodes CDR1 WSHSY and CDR2 SAAADI. The CDR3 extends over 15 amino acids.